What follows are 28 T cell receptor beta chains derived from one specimen sequenced in a study of T-cell reconstitution after alpha-beta-depleted transplantation in children. Preparation of the TCRbeta library involved a method that used unique molecular identifiers. MiXCR was run by TCRdb on the PCR reads, yielding one entry per CDR3 protein. Of fewer than 85,000 distinct CDR3 sequences in the sample, roughly 13% were seen once. This specimen was PBMCs, mostly from graft donor cells, taken 180 days after TCRalphabeta/CD19-depleted stem cell transplant. These receptors were obtained from a male patient between 2 and 10 years old who had a stem cell transplant for acute lymphoblastic leukemia, so the T cells may come from the graft donor.

The rearrangement uses TRBV9 and TRBJ2-1, with 9 bases identical to TRBD2. V lost 3 bases to trimming and J lost 1 base; unmatched junction nucleotides: 2. Germline loops: CDR1 SGDLS, CDR2 YYNGEE. The CDR3 totals 15 residues. The CDR3 is CASSASGGSYNEQFF. CDR3 nucleotide sequence: TGTGCCAGCAGCGCCAGCGGGGGGTCCTACAATGAGCAGTTCTTC.

This clonotype has a handful of counts. This chain connects TRBV5-1 to TRBJ1-2, with D maybe TRBD1 (6 bases). The germline gives CDR1 SGHRS, CDR2 YFSETQ. V was pared by 0 bases and J by 2 bases, with 14 bases between. This CDR3 has 16 amino acids. CDR3 sequence reads: CASSLGLGGENYGYTF. The CDR3 coding sequence is TGCGCCAGCAGCTTGGGTTTAGGGGGAGAAAACTATGGCTACACCTTC.

The rearrangement joins TRBV5-1 to TRBJ2-2; 7 nucleotides align to TRBD2. Germline CDR1 SGHRS, CDR2 YFSETQ. The trim removed 6 bases at V and 4 bases at J, leaving 6 bases unmatched. The CDR3 spans 14 residues. CDR3 nucleotides: TGCGCCAGCACTAGCGGAGGTGGCACCGGGGAGCTGTTTTTT. Translated: CASTSGGGTGELFF. Combining the CDR3 with reference TRBV5-1 and TRBJ2-2 gives the whole variable domain KAGVTQTPRYLIKTRGQQVTLSCSPISGHRSVSWYQQTPGQGLQFLFEYFSETQRNKGNFPGRFSGRQFSNSRSEMNVSTLELGDSALYLCASTSGGGTGELFFGEGSRLTVL.

Only a few counts were recorded for this clonotype. The gene calls are TRBV20-1 and TRBJ1-5, with a tentative D call TRBD1 (6 bases). This CDR3 spans 14 amino acids. CDR1 and CDR2 (germline): DFQATT, SNEGSKA (reference sequence). V lost 3 bases to trimming and J lost 5 bases, with 14 bases between them. CDR3 amino acids: CSARSGGGDQPQHF. CDR3 coding DNA: TGCAGTGCTAGGTCCGGGGGCGGCGATCAGCCCCAGCATTTT.

The chain combines TRBV4-2 with TRBJ2-2; unclear D gene. Trimming stripped 4 bases from V and 1 base from J, with 7 bases between. Germline-derived CDR1 and CDR2 are LGHNA and YNFKEQ. The CDR3 length is 14 residues. CDR3 residues: CASSPLRNTGELFF. The CDR3, as DNA: TGTGCCAGCAGCCCCCTTAGGAACACCGGGGAGCTGTTTTTT.

This clonotype was counted between two and nine times. The J gene is TRBJ2-7, the V gene TRBV4-2; D gene unclear. The CDR3 sequence is 14 residues long. Germline-derived CDR1 and CDR2 are LGHNA and YNFKEQ. V shed 2 bases and J shed 2 bases, with 10 bases lying between them. The CDR3: CASSQLTTAYEQYF. The DNA for the CDR3 is TGTGCCAGCAGCCAATTGACAACAGCCTACGAGCAGTACTTC.

This clonotype has only a few counts. The chain recombines TRBV5-1 with TRBJ2-5; the match to TRBD1 covers 7 bases. V shed 1 base and J 5 bases; nucleotides not matched to a gene: 8. The CDR3 runs 15 residues. Germline V gene data show CDR1 as SGHRS and CDR2 as YFSETQ. DNA of the CDR3: TGCGCCAGCAGCTTGATCGTCAGGGGGATGGAGACCCAGTACTTC. Amino acids: CASSLIVRGMETQYF. Based on the CDR3 plus reference TRBV5-1 and TRBJ2-5, the full variable domain is KAGVTQTPRYLIKTRGQQVTLSCSPISGHRSVSWYQQTPGQGLQFLFEYFSETQRNKGNFPGRFSGRQFSNSRSEMNVSTLELGDSALYLCASSLIVRGMETQYFGPGTRLLVL.

This clonotype was picked up a small number of times. A read error may produce the germline difference seen at one junction end. The V call is TRBV5-6, the J call TRBJ2-4; D gene ambiguous. The germline gives CDR1 SGHDT, CDR2 YYEEEE. This CDR3 spans 14 amino acids. As DNA, the CDR3 is TGTGCCAGCAGTTATAACTTAGCCAAAGACATTCAGTACTTC. Protein product: CASSYNLAKDIQYF.

The chain has TRBV7-2 and TRBJ2-3; TRBD2 matches 7 bases. The ends lost 2 bases at V and 2 bases at J; junction bases unmatched: 4. CDR3 size: 15 residues. Germline assignment: CDR1 SGHTA and CDR2 FQGNSA. The CDR3 sequence: CASSLSSGFTDTQYF. The CDR3 DNA sequence: TGTGCCAGCAGCTTAAGTAGCGGGTTCACAGATACGCAGTATTTT. Full variable domain (outside the CDR3, taken from reference TRBV7-2 and TRBJ2-3): GAGVSQSPSNKVTEKGKDVELRCDPISGHTALYWYRQSLGQGLEFLIYFQGNSAPDKSGLPSDRFSAERTGGSVSTLTIQRTQQEDSAVYLCASSLSSGFTDTQYFGPGTRLTVL.

The chain employs TRBV6-5 and TRBJ2-2; D is undetermined. V lost 2 bases, J lost 4 bases, and 14 bases lay in between. Germline loops: CDR1 MNHEY, CDR2 SVGAGI. This CDR3 contains 16 residues. Written as DNA, the CDR3 is TGTGCCAGCAGTTACGCCAGTCCCCCTCTCACCGGGGAGCTGTTTTTT. As protein: CASSYASPPLTGELFF.

A few counts support this clonotype. The V gene is TRBV10-3, the J gene TRBJ2-1, with TRBD2 matching 13 bases. Trimming took 2 bases from V and 10 from J; bases not matched to a gene: 17. CDR1 and CDR2 (germline): ENHRY, SYGVKD. The length of the CDR3 is 19 residues. The CDR3 region is CAISEPGTSGTRVSREQFF. In DNA, the CDR3 is TGTGCCATCAGTGAGCCCGGGACTAGCGGGACGCGGGTGTCTCGGGAGCAGTTCTTC.

This clonotype has ten or more counts. This chain links TRBV20-1 with TRBJ1-2, with a weak D call TRBD1 (6 bases). Germline CDR1 DFQATT, CDR2 SNEGSKA (reference sequence). This CDR3 has 12 amino acids. Trimming removed 3 bases at V and 7 bases at J, with 12 bases between. Written as DNA, the CDR3 is TGCAGTGCTAGCCGGGGGCCCAGTGGCTACACCTTC. The encoded protein is CSASRGPSGYTF.

The rearrangement uses TRBV7-2 and TRBJ2-7, with D perhaps matching TRBD1 or TRBD2 (6 bases each). This CDR3 has 16 amino acids. Germline values: CDR1 SGHTA, CDR2 FQGNSA. Trimming cost V 1 base and J 1 base, with 14 bases left between them. CDR3 in DNA: TGTGCCAGCAGCTTAGAGGGGGGTTTCCCGTCCTACGAGCAGTACTTC. Protein sequence: CASSLEGGFPSYEQYF.

The chain is built from TRBV4-3 and TRBJ2-4; D remains ambiguous. The CDR3 totals 16 residues. The V end lost 0 bases, the J end lost 0 bases, and 9 bases lay between the germline ends. The germline V gene encodes CDR1 LGHNA and CDR2 YSLEER. The CDR3 coding sequence is TGCGCCAGCAGCCAAGAGGATAATCTAGCCAAAAACATTCAGTACTTC. Its protein is CASSQEDNLAKNIQYF.

The chain links TRBV28 to TRBJ1-2; 7 bases are a match to TRBD1. This CDR3 is built from 14 residues. Germline V gene data show CDR1 as MDHEN and CDR2 as SYDVKM. With V trimmed by 6 bases and J by 4 bases, 8 bases remained unmatched. The CDR3 nucleotides read TGTGCCAGCAGCCCTACAGGGGCCCCCTATGGCTACACCTTC. Its protein product is CASSPTGAPYGYTF.

This clonotype was observed a handful of times. The chain has TRBV10-3 and TRBJ1-2, with 7 bases aligning to TRBD1. This CDR3 comprises 14 residues. Trimming removed 6 bases from V and 0 bases from J; junction bases left unmatched: 4. Germline CDR1 reads ENHRY; CDR2 reads SYGVKD. The CDR3 bases are TGTGCCATCAGGTTTGACAGGGCTAACTATGGCTACACCTTC. It translates to CAIRFDRANYGYTF.

This clonotype was found a few times. CDR3: CSARQQGSNQPQHF. Written as DNA, the CDR3 is TGCAGTGCTAGACAACAGGGAAGCAATCAGCCCCAGCATTTT. The V call is TRBV20-1, the J call TRBJ1-5; possible D gene TRBD1, 6 bases. V lost 2 bases to trimming and J lost 1 base, with 9 bases between them. The length of the CDR3 is 14 residues. CDR1 is DFQATT, CDR2 SNEGSKA, per germline (reference sequence).

This clonotype turned up a few times. V gene TRBV6-1 combines with J gene TRBJ1-6; the D gene is possibly TRBD1 (5 bases). V lost 7 bases and J lost 9, with 22 bases in between. This CDR3 has 16 residues. Germline CDR1 is MNHNS and CDR2 is SASEGT. CDR3 amino acids: CASTTYGTVKGSPLHF. As DNA, the CDR3 is TGTGCCAGCACCACATATGGGACGGTGAAGGGTTCACCCCTCCACTTT.

This clonotype was seen a handful of times. The J gene is TRBJ2-5, the V gene TRBV10-3, with a possible D match to TRBD2 (6 bases). Trimming removed 7 bases from V and 4 bases from J, with 16 bases in between. Germline values: CDR1 ENHRY, CDR2 SYGVKD. The CDR3 runs to 14 residues. The CDR3 coding sequence is TGTGCCATCAAGGGGCCGGGGGTCCCAGAGACCCAGTACTTC. It is translated as CAIKGPGVPETQYF.

This sequence joins TRBV4-2 and TRBJ1-3, with 7 positions matching TRBD1. Trimming cost V 4 bases and J 0 bases; bases outside gene matches: 9. CDR3 length: 17 amino acids. Per germline, CDR1 LGHNA and CDR2 YNFKEQ. The CDR3, as DNA: TGTGCCAGCAGCCGTCGGACAGGTCGGAGCTCTGGAAACACCATATATTTT. Protein: CASSRRTGRSSGNTIYF.

In the case of this clonotype: A read error may account for a junction end that differs from germline. The V call is TRBV12-3 or TRBV12-4, the J call TRBJ1-2; D unresolved. The CDR3 is made up of 15 amino acids. The DNA for the CDR3 is TGTGCCAGCAGTTTACGGCCTCCCTCTCTCTATGGCGACACCTTC. Its translation: CASSLRPPSLYGDTF.

CDR3 loop: CAISESGRYEQYF. CDR3 sequence (DNA): TGTGCCATCAGTGAGTCCGGAAGGTACGAGCAGTACTTC. The chain is built from TRBV10-3 and TRBJ2-7; D remains ambiguous. The V and J ends lost 0 bases and 4 bases respectively, with 7 bases between them. The CDR3 covers 13 residues. From germline, CDR1 is ENHRY and CDR2 SYGVKD.

The table lists this clonotype with a few counts. The CDR3 DNA reads as TGTGCCAGCAGCACCCAGCGGGAGGGATCTAGGGCCCAGTACTTC. This translates into CASSTQREGSRAQYF. V is TRBV7-9 and J is TRBJ2-5; TRBD2 matches 10 bases. The CDR3 sequence is 15 residues long. CDR1 and CDR2 from the germline V gene are SEHNR and FQNEAQ (reference sequence). The trim removed 5 bases at V and 9 bases at J, leaving 12 bases unmatched.

The chain links TRBV20-1 to TRBJ2-7, with D uncertain. CDR3 length equals 15 residues. The ends were cut back, 5 bases at V and 1 base at J, with 18 bases in the middle. Germline loops: CDR1 DFQATT, CDR2 SNEGSKA (reference sequence). This CDR3 is CSALPRTVPSYEQYF. DNA of the CDR3: TGCAGTGCTTTACCTCGGACGGTCCCTTCCTACGAGCAGTACTTC.

This clonotype appeared a few times. The chain uses TRBV6-2 or TRBV6-3 and TRBJ1-1, with D unclear. Germline loops: CDR1 MNHEY, CDR2 SVGEGT. This CDR3 region has 13 residues. V gave up 2 bases and J gave up 2 bases, with 6 bases separating them. Here the CDR3 reads CASSYRINTEAFF. CDR3 nucleotides: TGTGCCAGCAGTTACAGGATAAACACTGAAGCTTTCTTT.

At least ten counts were recorded for this clonotype. The J gene is TRBJ2-7, the V gene TRBV28, with 7 bases matching TRBD1. The trim removed 3 bases at V and 3 bases at J, leaving 5 bases unmatched. The CDR3 is made up of 14 amino acids. From germline, CDR1 is MDHEN and CDR2 SYDVKM. In DNA, the CDR3 is TGTGCCAGCAGTTTCGGACAGGCAGGCTACGAGCAGTACTTC. It is translated as CASSFGQAGYEQYF.

This clonotype was detected many times. The V call is TRBV4-3, the J call TRBJ1-1; no firm D call. CDR3 size: 14 residues. V dropped 6 bases and J dropped 8 bases, with 19 bases sitting between them. Germline V gene sequence: CDR1 LGHNA, CDR2 YSLEER. CDR3 coding DNA: TGCGCCAGCAGTTACGCTCGGCAGTCAAGGGAAGCTTTCTTT. It specifies CASSYARQSREAFF.

The table lists this clonotype with a few counts. V usage is TRBV7-9 and J usage is TRBJ1-1; D is unresolved. Germline V gene sequence: CDR1 SEHNR, CDR2 FQNEAQ (reference sequence). The CDR3 covers 13 residues. Trimming took 1 base from V and 7 from J, leaving 10 bases between them. The CDR3 protein is CASSLEAAREAFF. CDR3 in DNA: TGTGCCAGCAGCTTAGAGGCTGCCCGTGAAGCTTTCTTT.